This section outlines one T cell receptor beta chain sequence together with its context. The data were taken from a study of T cell responses to AZD1222 COVID-19 vaccine. Sequenced by immunoSEQ multiplex PCR; TCRdb stores in-frame clones only, minus some. The data show about 260,000 clones, 90% to 95% seen once. The germline V gene has CDR1 SGHTA and CDR2 FQGTGA. This CDR3 spans 13 amino acids. The germline V and J ends were trimmed by 5 bases and 6 bases, with 13 bases remaining between them. This receptor was taken from an adult in good health. This sample comprised peripheral blood, obtained on day 0 of AZD1222 vaccination. The rearrangement joins TRBV7-3 to TRBJ1-2, with D possibly being TRBD1 (5 bases). In nucleotides, the CDR3 is TGTGCCAGCAGCCCACGGGACGGCGATGGCTACACCTTC. Translated: CASSPRDGDGYTF.